This T cell receptor (beta chain) was sequenced in a study of post-analysis software for immune sequencing data. Study-level results: TRBV segments more frequent in patients than in controls numbered about five and included TRBV5-6, TRBV5-1 and TRBV20-1.

The authors incorporated unique molecular identifiers into the TCR beta cDNA libraries. About 500,000 cDNA molecules were obtained from about 0.98 to 11 million T cells. From the PCR reads, TCRdb called clonotypes with MiXCR, one entry per CDR3 protein. The sample includes approximately 360,000 distinct CDR3 sequences, around 37% seen only once; the top ten take 13%. The table lists this clonotype with a few counts. Its antigen is currently unknown. The CDR3 covers 14 residues. CDR1 and CDR2 from the germline V gene are MNHNY and SVGAGI (reference sequence). The rearrangement links TRBV6-6 to TRBJ2-4; no definite D call. The DNA end lines up better with TRBJ2-7; the J call may be wrong. Material: blood. The sequence derives from a girl between 5 and 17 years old with multiple sclerosis. The CDR3 loop is CASSYSKERGEQYF. CDR3 bases: TGTGCCAGCAGTTACTCGAAGGAGCGTGGCGAGCAGTACTTC.